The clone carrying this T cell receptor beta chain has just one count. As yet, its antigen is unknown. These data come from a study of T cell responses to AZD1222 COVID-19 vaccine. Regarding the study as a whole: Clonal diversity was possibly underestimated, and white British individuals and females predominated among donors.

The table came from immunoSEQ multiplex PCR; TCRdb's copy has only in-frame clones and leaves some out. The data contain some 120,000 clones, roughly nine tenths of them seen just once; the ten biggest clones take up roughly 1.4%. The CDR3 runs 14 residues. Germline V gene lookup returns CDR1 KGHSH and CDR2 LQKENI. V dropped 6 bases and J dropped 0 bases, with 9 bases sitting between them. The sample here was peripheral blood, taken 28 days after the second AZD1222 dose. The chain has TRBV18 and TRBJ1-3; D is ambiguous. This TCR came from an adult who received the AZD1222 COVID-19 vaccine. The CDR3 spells CASSDADSGNTIYF. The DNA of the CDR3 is TGTGCCAGCTCCGACGCTGACTCTGGAAACACCATATATTTT. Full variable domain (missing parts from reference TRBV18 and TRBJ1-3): NAGVMQNPRHLVRRRGQEARLRCSPMKGHSHVYWYRQLPEEGLKFMVYLQKENIIDESGMPKERFSAEFPKEGPSILRIQQVVRGDSAAYFCASSDADSGNTIYFGEGSWLTVV.